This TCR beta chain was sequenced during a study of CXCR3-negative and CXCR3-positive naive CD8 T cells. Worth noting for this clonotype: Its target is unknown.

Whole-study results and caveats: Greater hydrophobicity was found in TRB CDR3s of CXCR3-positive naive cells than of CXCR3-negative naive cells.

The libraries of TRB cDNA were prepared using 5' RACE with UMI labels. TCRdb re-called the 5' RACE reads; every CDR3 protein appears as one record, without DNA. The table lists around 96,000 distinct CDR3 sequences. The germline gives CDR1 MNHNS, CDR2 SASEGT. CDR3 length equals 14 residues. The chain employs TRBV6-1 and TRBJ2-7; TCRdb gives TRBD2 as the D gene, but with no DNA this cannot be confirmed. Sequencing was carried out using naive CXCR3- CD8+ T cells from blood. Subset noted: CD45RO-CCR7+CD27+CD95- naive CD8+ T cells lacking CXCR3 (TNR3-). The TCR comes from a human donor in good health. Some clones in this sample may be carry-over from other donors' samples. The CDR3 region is CASSYPDFLYEQYF.